This T cell receptor beta chain was sequenced for a study of blood T cell repertoires in COVID-19. Turning to the study itself: PBMCs, B-cell-depleted T cells, or T cells provided the cDNA or gDNA that made up the material.

Patients at the Seattle site were enrolled during active infection and followed longitudinally. Original handling: Scientists estimated how many nucleated cells there were by amplifying reference gene primers. Produced via immunoSEQ multiplex PCR; TCRdb's table is partial and in-frame only. The V and J calls and clone size were taken over from that table, and D and trimming were inferred from the DNA. The sample gives some 68,000 clones, roughly 91% of which show up once; around 0.52% is in the top ten. Germline V gene data show CDR1 as GTSNPN and CDR2 as SVGIG (reference sequence). This CDR3 contains 14 residues. Unmatched junction bases numbered 5, after V lost 3 bases and J lost 4 bases.

Sequences were obtained from peripheral blood. This TCR came from a man aged 50 to 60 with COVID-19, enrolled during active disease. The J gene is TRBJ1-2, the V gene TRBV30; 10 bases agree with TRBD1. For the CDR3, the DNA is TGTGCCTGGAGGAGGGACAGGGGAGGCTATGGCTACACCTTC. It translates to CAWRRDRGGYGYTF.